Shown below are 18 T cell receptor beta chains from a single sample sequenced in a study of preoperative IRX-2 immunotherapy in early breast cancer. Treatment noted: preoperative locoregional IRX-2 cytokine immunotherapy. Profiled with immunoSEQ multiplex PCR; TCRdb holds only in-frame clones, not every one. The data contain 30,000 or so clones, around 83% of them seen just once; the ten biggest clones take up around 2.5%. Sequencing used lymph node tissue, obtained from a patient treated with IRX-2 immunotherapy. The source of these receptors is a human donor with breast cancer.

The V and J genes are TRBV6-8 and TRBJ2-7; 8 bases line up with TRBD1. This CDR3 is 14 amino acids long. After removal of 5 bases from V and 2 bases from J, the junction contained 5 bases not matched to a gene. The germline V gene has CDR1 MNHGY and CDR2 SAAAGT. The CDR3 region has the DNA TGTGCCAGCAGTCCGGGGACAGGACCCTACGAGCAGTACTTC. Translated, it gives CASSPGTGPYEQYF.

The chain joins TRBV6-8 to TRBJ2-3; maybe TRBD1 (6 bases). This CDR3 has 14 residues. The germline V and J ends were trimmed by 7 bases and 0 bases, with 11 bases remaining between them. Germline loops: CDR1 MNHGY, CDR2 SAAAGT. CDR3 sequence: CASTSGQSTDTQYF. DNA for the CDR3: TGTGCCAGCACCTCAGGACAGAGCACAGATACGCAGTATTTT.

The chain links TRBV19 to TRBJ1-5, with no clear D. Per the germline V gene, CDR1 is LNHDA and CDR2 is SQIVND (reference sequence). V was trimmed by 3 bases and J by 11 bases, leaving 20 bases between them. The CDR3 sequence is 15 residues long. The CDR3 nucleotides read TGTGCCAGTAGTATGGTTTCGGCGGCTCCGAGGACCCAGCATTTT. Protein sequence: CASSMVSAAPRTQHF.

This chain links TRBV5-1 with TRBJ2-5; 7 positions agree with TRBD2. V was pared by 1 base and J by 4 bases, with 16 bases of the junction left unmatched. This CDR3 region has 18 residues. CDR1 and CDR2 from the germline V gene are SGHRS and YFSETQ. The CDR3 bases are TGCGCCAGCAGCTTGACCCTAGCGGATTGGGGAAGGCGAGAGACCCAGTACTTC. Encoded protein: CASSLTLADWGRRETQYF.

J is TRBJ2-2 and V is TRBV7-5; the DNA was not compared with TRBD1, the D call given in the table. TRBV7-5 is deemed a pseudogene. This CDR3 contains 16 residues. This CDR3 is CASSPRRDRNTGELFF. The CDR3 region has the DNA TGTGCCAGCAGCCCCCGAAGAGACAGGAACACCGGGGAGCTGTTTTTT.

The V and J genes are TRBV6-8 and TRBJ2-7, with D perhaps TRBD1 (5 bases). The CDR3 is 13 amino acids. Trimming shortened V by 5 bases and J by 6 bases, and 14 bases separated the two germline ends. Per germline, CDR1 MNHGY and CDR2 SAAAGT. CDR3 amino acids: CASSGQPTGEQYF. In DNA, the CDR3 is TGTGCCAGCAGTGGACAACCTACGGGCGAGCAGTACTTC.

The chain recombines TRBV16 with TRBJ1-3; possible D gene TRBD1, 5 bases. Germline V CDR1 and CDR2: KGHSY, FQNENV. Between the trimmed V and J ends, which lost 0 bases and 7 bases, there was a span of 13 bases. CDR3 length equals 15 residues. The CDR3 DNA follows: TGTGCCAGCAGCCAATCGGGACCGGCTCGGAACACCATATATTTT. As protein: CASSQSGPARNTIYF.

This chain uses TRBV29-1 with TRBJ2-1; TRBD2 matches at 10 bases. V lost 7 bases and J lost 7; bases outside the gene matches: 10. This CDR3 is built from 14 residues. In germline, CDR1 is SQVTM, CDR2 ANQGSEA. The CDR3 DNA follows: TGCAGCGCCTTGCGCCTAGCGGGGGCAAATGAGCAGTTCTTC. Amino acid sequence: CSALRLAGANEQFF.

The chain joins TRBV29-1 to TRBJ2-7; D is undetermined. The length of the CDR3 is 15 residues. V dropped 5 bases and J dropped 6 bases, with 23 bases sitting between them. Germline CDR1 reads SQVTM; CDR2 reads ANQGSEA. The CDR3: CSVYGSAVGLVEQYF. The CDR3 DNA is TGCAGCGTTTACGGTTCGGCGGTTGGCTTGGTCGAGCAGTACTTC.

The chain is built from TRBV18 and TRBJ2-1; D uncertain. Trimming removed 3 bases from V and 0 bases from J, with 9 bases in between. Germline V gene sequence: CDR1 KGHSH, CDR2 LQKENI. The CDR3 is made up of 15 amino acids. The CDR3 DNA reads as TGTGCCAGCTCACCCTTAACAGACTCCTACAATGAGCAGTTCTTC. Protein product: CASSPLTDSYNEQFF.

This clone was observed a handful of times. The CDR3 region is CASSLVRGGNTIYF. CDR3 DNA: TGTGCCAGCAGTTTAGTTCGTGGTGGAAACACCATATATTTT. The rearrangement links TRBV28 to TRBJ1-3; D is undetermined. The CDR3 consists of 14 residues. Per the germline V gene, CDR1 is MDHEN and CDR2 is SYDVKM. The V end lost 2 bases, the J end lost 3 bases, and 8 bases lay between the germline ends.

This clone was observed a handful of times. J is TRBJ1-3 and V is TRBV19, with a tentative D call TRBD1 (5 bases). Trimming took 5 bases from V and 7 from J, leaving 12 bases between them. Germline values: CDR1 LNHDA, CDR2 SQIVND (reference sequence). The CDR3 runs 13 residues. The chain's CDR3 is CASSPGTGNTIYF. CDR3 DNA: TGTGCCAGTAGTCCCGGGACGGGGAACACCATATATTTT.

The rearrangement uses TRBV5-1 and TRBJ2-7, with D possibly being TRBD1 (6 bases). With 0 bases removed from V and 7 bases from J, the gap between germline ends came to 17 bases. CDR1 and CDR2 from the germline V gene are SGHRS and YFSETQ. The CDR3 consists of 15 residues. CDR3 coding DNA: TGCGCCAGCAGCTTGGATGGACAGCCCCCTGGAGAGCAGTACTTC. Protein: CASSLDGQPPGEQYF.

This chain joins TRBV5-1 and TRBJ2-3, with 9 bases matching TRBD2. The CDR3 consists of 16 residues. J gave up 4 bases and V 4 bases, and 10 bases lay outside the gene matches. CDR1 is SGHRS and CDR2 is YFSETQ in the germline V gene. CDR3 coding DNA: TGCGCCAGCAGCGAGGGAGCGGGGGGTGGTGCAGATACGCAGTATTTT. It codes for CASSEGAGGGADTQYF.

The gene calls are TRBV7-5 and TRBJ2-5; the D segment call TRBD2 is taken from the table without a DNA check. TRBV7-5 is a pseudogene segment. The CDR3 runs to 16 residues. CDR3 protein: CASSLLETSGQETQYF. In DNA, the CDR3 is TGTGCCAGCAGCTTGTTAGAGACTAGCGGGCAAGAGACCCAGTACTTC.

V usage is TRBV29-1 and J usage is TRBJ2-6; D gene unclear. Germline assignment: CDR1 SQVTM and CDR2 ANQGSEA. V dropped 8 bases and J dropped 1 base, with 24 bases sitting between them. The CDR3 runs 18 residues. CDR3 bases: TGCAGCATAAGGTCCCCCGGGTCGGTAGGATCTGGGGCCAACGTCCTGACTTTC. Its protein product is CSIRSPGSVGSGANVLTF.

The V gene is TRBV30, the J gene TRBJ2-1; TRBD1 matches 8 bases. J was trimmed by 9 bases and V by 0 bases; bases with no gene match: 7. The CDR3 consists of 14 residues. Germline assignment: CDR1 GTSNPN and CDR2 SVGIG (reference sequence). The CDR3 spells CAWSVQGERSEQFF. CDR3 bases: TGTGCCTGGAGTGTACAGGGGGAGAGGAGTGAGCAGTTCTTC.

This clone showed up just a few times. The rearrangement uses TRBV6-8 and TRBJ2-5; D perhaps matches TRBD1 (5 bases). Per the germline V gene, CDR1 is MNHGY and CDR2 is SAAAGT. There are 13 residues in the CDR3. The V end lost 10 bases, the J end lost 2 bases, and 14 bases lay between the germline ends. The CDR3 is CATVTGSQETQYF. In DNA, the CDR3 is TGTGCCACCGTAACAGGATCTCAAGAGACCCAGTACTTC.